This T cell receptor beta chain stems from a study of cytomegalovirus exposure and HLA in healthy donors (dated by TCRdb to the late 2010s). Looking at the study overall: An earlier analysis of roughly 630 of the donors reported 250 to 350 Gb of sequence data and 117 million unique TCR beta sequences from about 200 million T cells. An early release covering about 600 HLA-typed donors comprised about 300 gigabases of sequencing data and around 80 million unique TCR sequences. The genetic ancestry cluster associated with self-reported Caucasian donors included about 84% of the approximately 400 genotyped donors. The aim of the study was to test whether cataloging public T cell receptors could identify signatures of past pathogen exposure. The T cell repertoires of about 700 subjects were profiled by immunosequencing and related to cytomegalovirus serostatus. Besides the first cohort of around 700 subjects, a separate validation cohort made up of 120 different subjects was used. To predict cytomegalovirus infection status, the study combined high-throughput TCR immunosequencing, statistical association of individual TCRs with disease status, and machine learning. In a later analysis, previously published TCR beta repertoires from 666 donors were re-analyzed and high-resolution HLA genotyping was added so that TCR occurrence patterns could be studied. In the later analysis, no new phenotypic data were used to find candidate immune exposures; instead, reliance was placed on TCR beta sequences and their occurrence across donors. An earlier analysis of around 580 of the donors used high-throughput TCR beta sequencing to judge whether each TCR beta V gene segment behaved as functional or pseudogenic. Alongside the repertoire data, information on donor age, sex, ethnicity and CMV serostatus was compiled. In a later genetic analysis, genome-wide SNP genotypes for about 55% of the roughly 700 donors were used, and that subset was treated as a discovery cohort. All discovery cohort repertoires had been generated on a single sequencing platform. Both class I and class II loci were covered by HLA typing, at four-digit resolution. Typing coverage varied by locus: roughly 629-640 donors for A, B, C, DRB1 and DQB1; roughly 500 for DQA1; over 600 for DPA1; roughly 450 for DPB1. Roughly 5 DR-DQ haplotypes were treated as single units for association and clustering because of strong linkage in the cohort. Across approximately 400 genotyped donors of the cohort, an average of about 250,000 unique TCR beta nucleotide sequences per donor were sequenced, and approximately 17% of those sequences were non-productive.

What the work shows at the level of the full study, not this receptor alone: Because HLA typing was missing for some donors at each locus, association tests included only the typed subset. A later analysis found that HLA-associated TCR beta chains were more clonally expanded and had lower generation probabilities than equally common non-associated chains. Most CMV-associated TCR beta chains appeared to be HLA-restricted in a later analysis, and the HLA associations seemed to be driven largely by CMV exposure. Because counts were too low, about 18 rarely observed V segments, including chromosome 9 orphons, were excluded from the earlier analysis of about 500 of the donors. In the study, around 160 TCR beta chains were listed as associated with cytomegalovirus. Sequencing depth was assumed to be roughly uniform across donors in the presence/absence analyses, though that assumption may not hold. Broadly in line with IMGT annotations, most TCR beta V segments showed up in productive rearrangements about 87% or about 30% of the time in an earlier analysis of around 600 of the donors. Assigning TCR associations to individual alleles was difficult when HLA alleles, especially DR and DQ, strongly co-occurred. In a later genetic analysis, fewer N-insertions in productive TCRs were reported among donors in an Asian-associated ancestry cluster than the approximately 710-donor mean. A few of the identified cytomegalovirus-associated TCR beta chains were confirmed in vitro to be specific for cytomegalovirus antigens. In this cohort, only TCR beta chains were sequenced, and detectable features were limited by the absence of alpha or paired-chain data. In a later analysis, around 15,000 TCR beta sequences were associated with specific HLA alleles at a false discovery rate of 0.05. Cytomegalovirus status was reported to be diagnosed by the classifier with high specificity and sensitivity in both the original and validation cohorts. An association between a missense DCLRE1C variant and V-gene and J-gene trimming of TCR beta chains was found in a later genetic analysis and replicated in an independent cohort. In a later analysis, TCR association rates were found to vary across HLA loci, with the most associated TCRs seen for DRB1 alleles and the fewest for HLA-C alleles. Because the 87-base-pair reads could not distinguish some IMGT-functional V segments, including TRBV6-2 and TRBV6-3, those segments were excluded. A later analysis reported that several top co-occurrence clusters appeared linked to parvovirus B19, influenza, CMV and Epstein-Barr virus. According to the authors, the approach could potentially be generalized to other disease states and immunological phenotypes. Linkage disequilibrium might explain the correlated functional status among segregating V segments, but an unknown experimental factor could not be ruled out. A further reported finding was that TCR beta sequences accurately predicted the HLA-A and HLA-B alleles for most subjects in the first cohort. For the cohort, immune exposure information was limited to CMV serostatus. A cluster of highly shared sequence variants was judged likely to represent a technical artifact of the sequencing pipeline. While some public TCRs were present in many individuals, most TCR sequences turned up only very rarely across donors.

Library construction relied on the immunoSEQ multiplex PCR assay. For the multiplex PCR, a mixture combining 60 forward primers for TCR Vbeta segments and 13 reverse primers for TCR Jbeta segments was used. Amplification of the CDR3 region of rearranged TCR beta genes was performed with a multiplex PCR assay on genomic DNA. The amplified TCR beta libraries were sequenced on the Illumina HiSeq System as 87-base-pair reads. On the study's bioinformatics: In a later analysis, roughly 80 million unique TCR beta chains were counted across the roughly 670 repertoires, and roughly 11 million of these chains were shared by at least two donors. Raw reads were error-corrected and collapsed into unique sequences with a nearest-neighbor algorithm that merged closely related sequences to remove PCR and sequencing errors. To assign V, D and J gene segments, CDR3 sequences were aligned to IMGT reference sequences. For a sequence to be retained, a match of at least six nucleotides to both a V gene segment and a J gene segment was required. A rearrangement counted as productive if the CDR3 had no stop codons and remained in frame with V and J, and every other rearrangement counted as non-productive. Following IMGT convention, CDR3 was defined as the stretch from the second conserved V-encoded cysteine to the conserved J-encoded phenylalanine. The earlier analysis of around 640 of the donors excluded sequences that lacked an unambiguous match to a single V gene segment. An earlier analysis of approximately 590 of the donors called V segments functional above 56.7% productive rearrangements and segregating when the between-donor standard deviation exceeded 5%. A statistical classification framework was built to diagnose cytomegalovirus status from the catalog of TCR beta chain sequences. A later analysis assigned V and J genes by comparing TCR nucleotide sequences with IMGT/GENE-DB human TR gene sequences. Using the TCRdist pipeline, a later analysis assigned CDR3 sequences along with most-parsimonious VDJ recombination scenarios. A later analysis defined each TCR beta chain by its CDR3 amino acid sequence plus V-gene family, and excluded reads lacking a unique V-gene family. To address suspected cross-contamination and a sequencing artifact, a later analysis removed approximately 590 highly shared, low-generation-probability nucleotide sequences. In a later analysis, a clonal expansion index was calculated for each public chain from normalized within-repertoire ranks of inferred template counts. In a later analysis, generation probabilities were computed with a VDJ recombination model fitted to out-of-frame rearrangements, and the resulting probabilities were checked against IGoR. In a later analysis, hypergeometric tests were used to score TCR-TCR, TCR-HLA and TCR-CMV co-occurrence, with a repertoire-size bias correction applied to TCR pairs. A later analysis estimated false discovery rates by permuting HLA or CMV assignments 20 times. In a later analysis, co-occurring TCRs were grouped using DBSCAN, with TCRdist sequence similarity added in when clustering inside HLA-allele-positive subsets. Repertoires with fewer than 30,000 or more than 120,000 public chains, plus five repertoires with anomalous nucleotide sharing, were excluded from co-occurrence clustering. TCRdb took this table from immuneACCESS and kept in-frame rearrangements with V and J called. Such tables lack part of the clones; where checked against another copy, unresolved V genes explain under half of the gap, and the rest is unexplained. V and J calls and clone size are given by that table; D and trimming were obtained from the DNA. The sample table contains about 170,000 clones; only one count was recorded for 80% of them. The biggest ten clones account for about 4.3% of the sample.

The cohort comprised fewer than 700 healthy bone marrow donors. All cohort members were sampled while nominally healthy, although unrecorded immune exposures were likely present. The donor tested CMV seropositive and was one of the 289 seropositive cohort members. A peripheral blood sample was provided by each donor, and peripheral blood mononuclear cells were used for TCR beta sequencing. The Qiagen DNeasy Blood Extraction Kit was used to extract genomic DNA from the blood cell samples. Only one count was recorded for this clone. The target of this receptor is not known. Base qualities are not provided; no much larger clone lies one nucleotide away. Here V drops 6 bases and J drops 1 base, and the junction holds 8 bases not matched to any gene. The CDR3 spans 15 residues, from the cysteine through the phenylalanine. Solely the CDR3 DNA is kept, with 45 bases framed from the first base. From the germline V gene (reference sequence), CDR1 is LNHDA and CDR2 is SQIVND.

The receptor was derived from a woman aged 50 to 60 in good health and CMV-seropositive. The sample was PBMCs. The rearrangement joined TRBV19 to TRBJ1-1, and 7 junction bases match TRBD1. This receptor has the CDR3 CASRAPWTGNTEAFF. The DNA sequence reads TGTGCCAGTAGGGCCCCCTGGACAGGGAACACTGAAGCTTTCTTT.